This record covers a single T cell receptor beta chain. These data come from a study of blood T cell repertoires in COVID-19. Study background: From T cells, B-cell-depleted T cells, or PBMCs came the material, which was cDNA or gDNA.

TCRdb's copy holds only in-frame clones and misses some; the assay was immunoSEQ multiplex PCR. The table includes some 290,000 clones, approximately 91% detected once. The CDR3 length is 13 residues. The ends lost 3 bases at V and 8 bases at J; junction bases unmatched: 4. What was sequenced was PBMCs or T cells enriched from blood (not recorded which). The chain uses TRBV12-3 or TRBV12-4 and TRBJ2-1, with 7 bases identical to TRBD1. This TCR was sampled from a woman aged 35 to 49 with acute COVID-19. In DNA form, the CDR3 reads TGTGCCAGCAGTTTGGCACAGGGGTATGAGCAGTTCTTC. Its protein is CASSLAQGYEQFF.